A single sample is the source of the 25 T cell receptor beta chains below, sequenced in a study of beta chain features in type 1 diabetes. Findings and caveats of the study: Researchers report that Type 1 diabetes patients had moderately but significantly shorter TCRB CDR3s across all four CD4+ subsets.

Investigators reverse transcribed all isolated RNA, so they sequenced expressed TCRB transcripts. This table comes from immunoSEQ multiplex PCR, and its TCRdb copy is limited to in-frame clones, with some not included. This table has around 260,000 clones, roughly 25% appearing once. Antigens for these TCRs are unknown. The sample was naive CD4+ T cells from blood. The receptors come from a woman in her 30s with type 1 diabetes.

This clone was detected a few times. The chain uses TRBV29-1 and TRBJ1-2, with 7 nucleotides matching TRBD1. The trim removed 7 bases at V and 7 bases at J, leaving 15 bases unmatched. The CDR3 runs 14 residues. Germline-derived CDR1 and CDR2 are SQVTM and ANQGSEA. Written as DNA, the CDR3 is TGCAGCGACCTGAAGGGCGACAGGGCAAGTGGCTACACCTTC. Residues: CSDLKGDRASGYTF.

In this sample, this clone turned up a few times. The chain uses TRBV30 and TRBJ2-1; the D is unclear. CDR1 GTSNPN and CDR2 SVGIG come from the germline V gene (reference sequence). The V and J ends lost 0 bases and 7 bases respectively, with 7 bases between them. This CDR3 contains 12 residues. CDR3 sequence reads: CAWSVEENEQFF. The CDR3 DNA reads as TGTGCCTGGAGTGTAGAGGAGAATGAGCAGTTCTTC.

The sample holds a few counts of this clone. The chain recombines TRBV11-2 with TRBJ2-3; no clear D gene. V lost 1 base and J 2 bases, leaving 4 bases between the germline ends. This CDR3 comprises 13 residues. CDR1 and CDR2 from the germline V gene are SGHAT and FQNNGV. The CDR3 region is CASSLGITDTQYF. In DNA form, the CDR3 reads TGTGCCAGCAGCTTAGGTATCACAGATACGCAGTATTTT.

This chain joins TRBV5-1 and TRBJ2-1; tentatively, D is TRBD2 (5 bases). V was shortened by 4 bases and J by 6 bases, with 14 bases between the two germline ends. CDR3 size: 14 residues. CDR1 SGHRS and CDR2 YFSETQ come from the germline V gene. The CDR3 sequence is CASSGVDGGNEQFF. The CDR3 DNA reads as TGCGCCAGCAGCGGTGTGGACGGAGGCAATGAGCAGTTCTTC.

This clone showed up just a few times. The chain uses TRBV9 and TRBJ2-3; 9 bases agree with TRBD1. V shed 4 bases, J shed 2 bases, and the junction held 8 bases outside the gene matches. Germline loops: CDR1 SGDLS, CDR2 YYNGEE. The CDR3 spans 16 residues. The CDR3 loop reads CASSWTGTGTTDTQYF. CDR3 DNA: TGTGCCAGCAGCTGGACCGGGACAGGGACCACAGATACGCAGTATTTT.

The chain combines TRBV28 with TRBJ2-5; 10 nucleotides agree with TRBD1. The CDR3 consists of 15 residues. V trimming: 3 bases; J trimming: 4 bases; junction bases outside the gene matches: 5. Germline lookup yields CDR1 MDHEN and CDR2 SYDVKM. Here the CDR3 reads CASSFPGQGRETQYF. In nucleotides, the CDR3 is TGTGCCAGCAGTTTCCCGGGACAGGGGCGAGAGACCCAGTACTTC.

CDR3 nucleotides: TGTGCCTGGACTTGGGACACTAACTATGGCTACACCTTC. This gives the protein CAWTWDTNYGYTF. The genes are TRBV30 and TRBJ1-2, with D maybe TRBD1 (6 bases). CDR3 length: 13 residues. Germline CDR1 is GTSNPN and CDR2 is SVGIG (reference sequence). With 4 bases removed from V and 0 bases from J, the gap between germline ends came to 9 bases. The variable domain in full, with the rest retrieved from reference TRBV30 and TRBJ1-2, is SQTIHQWPATLVQPVGSPLSLECTVEGTSNPNLYWYRQAAGRGLQLLFYSVGIGQISSEVPQNLSASRPQDRQFILSSKKLLLSDSGFYLCAWTWDTNYGYTFGSGTRLTVV.

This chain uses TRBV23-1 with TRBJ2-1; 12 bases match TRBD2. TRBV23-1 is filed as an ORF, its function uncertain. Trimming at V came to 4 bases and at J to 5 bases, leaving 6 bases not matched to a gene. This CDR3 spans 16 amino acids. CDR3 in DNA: TGCGCCAGCAGTCCCCCGACTAGCGGGGGTAACAATGAGCAGTTCTTC. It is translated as CASSPPTSGGNNEQFF.

CDR3 region: CASSPVGGRAGRDTQYF. CDR3 DNA sequence: TGCGCCAGCAGCCCGGTGGGCGGGAGGGCCGGGAGAGATACGCAGTATTTT. This chain links TRBV5-1 with TRBJ2-3; 9 positions agree with TRBD2. The J segment lost 5 bases and the V segment lost 4 bases, leaving 14 bases of the junction unmatched. The CDR3 covers 17 residues. Per the germline V gene, CDR1 is SGHRS and CDR2 is YFSETQ.

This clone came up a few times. The CDR3 loop reads CASSWTVQSSYNEQFF. The CDR3 coding sequence is TGTGCCAGCAGCTGGACTGTCCAGAGCTCCTACAATGAGCAGTTCTTC. The chain employs TRBV14 and TRBJ2-1; D possibly corresponds to TRBD2 (5 bases). The CDR3 consists of 16 residues. Germline CDR1 reads SGHDN; CDR2 reads FVKESK. With 5 bases removed from V and 0 bases from J, the gap between germline ends came to 14 bases.

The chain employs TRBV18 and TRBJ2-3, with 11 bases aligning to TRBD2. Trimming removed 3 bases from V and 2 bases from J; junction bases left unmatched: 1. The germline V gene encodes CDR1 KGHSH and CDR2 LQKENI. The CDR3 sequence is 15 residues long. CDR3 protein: CASSPGLADTDTQYF. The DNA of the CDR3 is TGTGCCAGCTCACCGGGACTAGCGGACACAGATACGCAGTATTTT. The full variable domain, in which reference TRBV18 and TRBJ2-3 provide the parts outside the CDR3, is NAGVMQNPRHLVRRRGQEARLRCSPMKGHSHVYWYRQLPEEGLKFMVYLQKENIIDESGMPKERFSAEFPKEGPSILRIQQVVRGDSAAYFCASSPGLADTDTQYFGPGTRLTVL.

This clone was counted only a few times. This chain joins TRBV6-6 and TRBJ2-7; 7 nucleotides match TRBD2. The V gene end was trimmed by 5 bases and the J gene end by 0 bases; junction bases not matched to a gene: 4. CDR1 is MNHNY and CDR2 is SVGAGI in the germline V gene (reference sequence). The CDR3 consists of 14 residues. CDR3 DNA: TGTGCCAGCAGTCCCCGGGACTACTCCTACGAGCAGTACTTC. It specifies CASSPRDYSYEQYF.

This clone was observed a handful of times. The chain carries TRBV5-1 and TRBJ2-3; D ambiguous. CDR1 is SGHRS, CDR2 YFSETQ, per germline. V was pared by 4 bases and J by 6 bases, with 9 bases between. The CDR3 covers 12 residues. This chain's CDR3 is CASSANWDTQYF. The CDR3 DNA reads TGCGCCAGCAGCGCTAATTGGGATACGCAGTATTTT.

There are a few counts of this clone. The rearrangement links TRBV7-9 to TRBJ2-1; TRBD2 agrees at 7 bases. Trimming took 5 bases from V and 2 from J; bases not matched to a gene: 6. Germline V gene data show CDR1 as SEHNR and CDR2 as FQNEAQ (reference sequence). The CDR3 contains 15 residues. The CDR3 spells CASSLLAEAYNEQFF. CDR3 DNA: TGTGCCAGCAGCCTGCTAGCGGAGGCCTACAATGAGCAGTTCTTC.

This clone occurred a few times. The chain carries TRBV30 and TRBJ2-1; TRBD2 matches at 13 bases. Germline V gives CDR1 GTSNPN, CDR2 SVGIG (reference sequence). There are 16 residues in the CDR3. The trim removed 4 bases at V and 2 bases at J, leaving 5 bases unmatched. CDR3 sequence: CAWKKGLAGAYNEQFF. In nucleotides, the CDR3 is TGTGCCTGGAAAAAAGGACTAGCGGGAGCCTACAATGAGCAGTTCTTC.

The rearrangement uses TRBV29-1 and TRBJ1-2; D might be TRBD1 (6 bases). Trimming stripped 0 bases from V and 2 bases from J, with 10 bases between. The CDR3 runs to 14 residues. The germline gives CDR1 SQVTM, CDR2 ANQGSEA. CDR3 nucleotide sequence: TGCAGCGTTGAAGATCTTGGGGGCAACTATGGCTACACCTTC. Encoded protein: CSVEDLGGNYGYTF.

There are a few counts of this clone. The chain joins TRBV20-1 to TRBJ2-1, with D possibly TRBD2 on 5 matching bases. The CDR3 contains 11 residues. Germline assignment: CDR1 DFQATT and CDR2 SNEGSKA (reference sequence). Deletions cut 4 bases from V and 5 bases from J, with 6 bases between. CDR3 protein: CSAMRDNEQFF. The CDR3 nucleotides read TGCAGTGCTATGCGGGACAATGAGCAGTTCTTC.

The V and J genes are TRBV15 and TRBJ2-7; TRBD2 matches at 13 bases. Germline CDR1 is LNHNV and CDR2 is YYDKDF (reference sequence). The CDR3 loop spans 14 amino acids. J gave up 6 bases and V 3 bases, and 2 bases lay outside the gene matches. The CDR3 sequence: CATSSGLAGVEQYF. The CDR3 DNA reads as TGTGCCACCAGCAGCGGACTAGCGGGAGTCGAGCAGTACTTC. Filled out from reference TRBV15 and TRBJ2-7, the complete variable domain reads DAMVIQNPRYQVTQFGKPVTLSCSQTLNHNVMYWYQQKSSQAPKLLFHYYDKDFNNEADTPDNFQSRRPNTSFCFLDIRSPGLGDTAMYLCATSSGLAGVEQYFGPGTRLTVT.

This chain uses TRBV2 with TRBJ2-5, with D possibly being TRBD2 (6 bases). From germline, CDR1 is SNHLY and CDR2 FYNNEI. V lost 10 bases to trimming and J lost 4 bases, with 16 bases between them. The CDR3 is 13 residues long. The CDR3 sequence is CATRETSGETQYF. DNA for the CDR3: TGTGCCACACGGGAGACGAGTGGAGAGACCCAGTACTTC.

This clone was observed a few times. The CDR3 reads CASGRRGETQYF. In nucleotides, the CDR3 is TGTGCCAGCGGAAGGCGGGGGGAGACCCAGTACTTC. V gene TRBV27 combines with J gene TRBJ2-5, with 7 bases matching TRBD2. The CDR3 runs 12 residues. Trimming at V came to 8 bases and at J to 5 bases, leaving 5 bases not matched to a gene. Germline V lookup: CDR1 MNHEY, CDR2 SMNVEV (reference sequence).

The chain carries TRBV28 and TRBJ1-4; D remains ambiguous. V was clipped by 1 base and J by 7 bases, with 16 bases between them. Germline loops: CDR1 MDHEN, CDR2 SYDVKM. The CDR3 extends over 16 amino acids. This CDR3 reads CASSLFGSTRGEKLFF. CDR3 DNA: TGTGCCAGCAGTTTATTCGGGTCCACCCGCGGTGAAAAACTGTTTTTT.

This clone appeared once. The CDR3: CASSSQTQASYEQYF. For the CDR3, the DNA is TGTGCCAGCAGCTCCCAGACACAAGCCTCCTACGAGCAGTACTTC. The chain links TRBV7-3 to TRBJ2-7; D not certain. V gave up 4 bases and J gave up 0 bases, with 13 bases separating them. There are 15 residues in the CDR3. Germline V gene lookup returns CDR1 SGHTA and CDR2 FQGTGA.

CDR3 DNA sequence: TGTGCCTGGAGCCGTAGCGGGAGGGCAAACTACGAGCAGTACTTC. Protein: CAWSRSGRANYEQYF. The chain joins TRBV30 to TRBJ2-7; 11 bases are a match to TRBD2. After removal of 3 bases from V and 3 bases from J, the junction contained 7 bases not matched to a gene. This CDR3 comprises 15 residues. The V gene's germline CDR1 is GTSNPN and CDR2 SVGIG (reference sequence).

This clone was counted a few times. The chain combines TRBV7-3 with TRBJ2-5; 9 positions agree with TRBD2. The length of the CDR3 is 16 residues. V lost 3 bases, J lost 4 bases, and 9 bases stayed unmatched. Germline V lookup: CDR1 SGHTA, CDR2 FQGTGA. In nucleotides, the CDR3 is TGTGCCAGCAGCTTTGGGATAGCGGGAGTGGGAGAGACCCAGTACTTC. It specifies CASSFGIAGVGETQYF.

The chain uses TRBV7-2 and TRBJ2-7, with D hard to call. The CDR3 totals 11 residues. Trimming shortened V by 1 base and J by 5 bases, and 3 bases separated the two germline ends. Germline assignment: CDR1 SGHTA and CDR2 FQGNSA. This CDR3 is CASSLVNEQYF. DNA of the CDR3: TGTGCCAGCAGCTTAGTTAACGAGCAGTACTTC.